This TCR beta chain was captured by sequencing in a study of identical twins. TCRdb re-analysed the 5' RACE reads in MiXCR, keeping a single row per CDR3 protein. The repertoire holds roughly 260,000 distinct CDR3 sequences, about 14% seen once, with approximately 8.8% in the top ten. Germline CDR1 KGHSH, CDR2 LQKENI. Trimming cost V 5 bases and J 4 bases, with 9 bases left between them. The CDR3 loop spans 13 amino acids. The receptor was derived from a woman aged 18-29 years in good health. The chain couples TRBV18 to TRBJ1-5; D ambiguous. The sample consisted of memory (CD45RO+) T cells sorted from blood. CDR3 in DNA: TGTGCCAGCTCAGAGACGGGGAATCAGCCCCAGCATTTT. Protein: CASSETGNQPQHF.